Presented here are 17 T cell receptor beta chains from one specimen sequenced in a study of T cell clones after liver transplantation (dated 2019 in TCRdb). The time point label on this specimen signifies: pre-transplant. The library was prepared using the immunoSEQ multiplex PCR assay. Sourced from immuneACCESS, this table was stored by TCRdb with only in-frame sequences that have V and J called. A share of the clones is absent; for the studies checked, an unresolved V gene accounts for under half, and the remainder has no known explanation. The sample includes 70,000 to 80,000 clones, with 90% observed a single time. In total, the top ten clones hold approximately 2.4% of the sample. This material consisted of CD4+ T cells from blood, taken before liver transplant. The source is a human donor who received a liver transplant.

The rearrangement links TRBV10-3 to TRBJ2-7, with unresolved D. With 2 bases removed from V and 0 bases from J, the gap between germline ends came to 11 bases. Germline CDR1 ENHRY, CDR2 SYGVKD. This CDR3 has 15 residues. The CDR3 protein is CAISEAASRSYEQYF. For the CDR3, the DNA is TGTGCCATCAGTGAGGCCGCCTCCCGCTCCTACGAGCAGTACTTC.

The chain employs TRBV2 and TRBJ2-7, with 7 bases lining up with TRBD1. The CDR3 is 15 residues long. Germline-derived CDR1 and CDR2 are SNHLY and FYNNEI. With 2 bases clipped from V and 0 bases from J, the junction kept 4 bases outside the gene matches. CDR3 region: CASSEFDRDSYEQYF. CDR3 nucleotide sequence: TGTGCCAGCAGTGAATTTGACAGGGACTCCTACGAGCAGTACTTC.

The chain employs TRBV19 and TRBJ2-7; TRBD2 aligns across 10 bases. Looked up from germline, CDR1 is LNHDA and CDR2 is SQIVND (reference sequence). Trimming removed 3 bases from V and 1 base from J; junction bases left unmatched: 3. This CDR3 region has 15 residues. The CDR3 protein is CASSILAGESYEQYF. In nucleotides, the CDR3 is TGTGCCAGTAGTATTCTAGCGGGAGAGTCCTACGAGCAGTACTTC.

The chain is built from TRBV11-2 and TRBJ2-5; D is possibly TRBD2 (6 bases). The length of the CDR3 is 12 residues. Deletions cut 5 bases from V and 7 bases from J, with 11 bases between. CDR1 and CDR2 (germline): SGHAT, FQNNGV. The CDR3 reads CASSPGGGTQYF. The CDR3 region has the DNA TGTGCCAGCAGCCCCGGGGGTGGGACCCAGTACTTC.

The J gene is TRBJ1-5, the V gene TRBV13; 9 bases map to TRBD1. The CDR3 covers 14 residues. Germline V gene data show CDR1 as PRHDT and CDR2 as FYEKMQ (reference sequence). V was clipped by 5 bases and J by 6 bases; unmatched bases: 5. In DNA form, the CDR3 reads TGTGCCAGCAGCAGGGGGACAGGGAGTCAGCCCCAGCATTTT. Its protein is CASSRGTGSQPQHF.

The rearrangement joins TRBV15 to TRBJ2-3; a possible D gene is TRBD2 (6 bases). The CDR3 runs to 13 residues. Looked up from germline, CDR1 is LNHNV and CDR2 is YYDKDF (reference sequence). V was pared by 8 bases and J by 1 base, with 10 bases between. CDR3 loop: CATRDWGTDTQYF. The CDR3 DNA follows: TGTGCCACCCGGGACTGGGGCACAGATACGCAGTATTTT.

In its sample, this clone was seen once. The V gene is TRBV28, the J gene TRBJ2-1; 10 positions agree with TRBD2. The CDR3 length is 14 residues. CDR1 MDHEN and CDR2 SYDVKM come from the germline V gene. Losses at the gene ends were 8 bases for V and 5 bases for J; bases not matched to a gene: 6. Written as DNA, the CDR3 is TGTGCCAGCCGCTCTAGCGGGAGAAACAATGAGCAGTTCTTC. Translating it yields CASRSSGRNNEQFF.

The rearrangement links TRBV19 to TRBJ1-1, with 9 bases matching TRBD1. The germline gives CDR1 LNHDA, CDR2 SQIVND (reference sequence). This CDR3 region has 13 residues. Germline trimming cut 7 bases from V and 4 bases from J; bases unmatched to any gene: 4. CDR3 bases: TGTGCCAGTATGGGACAGGGAAGCACTGAAGCTTTCTTT. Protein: CASMGQGSTEAFF.

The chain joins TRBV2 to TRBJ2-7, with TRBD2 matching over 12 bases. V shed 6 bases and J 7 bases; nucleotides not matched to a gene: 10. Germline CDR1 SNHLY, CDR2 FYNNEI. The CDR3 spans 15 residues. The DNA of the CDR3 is TGTGCCAGCAGGCCGGGACTAGCGGGTGATAGAGAGCAGTACTTC. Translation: CASRPGLAGDREQYF.

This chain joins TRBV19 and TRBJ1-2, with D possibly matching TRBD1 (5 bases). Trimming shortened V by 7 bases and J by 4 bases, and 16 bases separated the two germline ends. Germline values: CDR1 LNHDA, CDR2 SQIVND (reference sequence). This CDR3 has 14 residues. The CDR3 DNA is TGTGCCAGTACTGGACAAACAACCCCCTATGGCTACACCTTC. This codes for CASTGQTTPYGYTF.

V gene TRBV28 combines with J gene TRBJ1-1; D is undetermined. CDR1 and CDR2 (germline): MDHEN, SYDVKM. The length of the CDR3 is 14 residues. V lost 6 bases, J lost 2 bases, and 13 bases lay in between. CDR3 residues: CASRPGGRNTEAFF. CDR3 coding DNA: TGTGCCAGCAGGCCGGGAGGGCGCAACACTGAAGCTTTCTTT.

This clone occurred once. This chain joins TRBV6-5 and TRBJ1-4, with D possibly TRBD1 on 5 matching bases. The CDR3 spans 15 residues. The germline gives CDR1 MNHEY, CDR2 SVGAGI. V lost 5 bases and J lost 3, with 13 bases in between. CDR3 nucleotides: TGTGCCAGCAGTGCGCAGGGTGTCCCTAATGAAAAACTGTTTTTT. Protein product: CASSAQGVPNEKLFF.

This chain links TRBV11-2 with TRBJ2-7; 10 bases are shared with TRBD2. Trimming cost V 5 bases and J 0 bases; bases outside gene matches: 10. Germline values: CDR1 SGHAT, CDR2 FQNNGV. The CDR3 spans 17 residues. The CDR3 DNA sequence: TGTGCCAGCAGCCCTCCCGGACTAGCGGATAGCTCCTACGAGCAGTACTTC. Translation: CASSPPGLADSSYEQYF.

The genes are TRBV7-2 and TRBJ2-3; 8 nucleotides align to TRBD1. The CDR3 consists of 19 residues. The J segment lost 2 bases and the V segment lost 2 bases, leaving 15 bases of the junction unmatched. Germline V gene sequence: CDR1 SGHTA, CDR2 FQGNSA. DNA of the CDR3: TGTGCCAGCAGCTTATGGACAGGGTTAAGGGGTAGCGTCACAGATACGCAGTATTTT. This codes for CASSLWTGLRGSVTDTQYF.

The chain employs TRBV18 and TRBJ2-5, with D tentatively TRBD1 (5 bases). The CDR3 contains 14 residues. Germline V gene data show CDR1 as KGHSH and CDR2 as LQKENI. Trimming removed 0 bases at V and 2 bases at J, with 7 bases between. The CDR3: CASSPPGQQETQYF. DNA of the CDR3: TGTGCCAGCTCACCACCGGGGCAGCAAGAGACCCAGTACTTC.

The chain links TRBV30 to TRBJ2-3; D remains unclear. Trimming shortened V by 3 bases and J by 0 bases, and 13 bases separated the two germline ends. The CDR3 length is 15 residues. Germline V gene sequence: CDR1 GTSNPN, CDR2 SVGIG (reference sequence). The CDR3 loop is CAWRGSPASTDTQYF. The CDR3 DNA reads TGTGCCTGGAGGGGATCACCTGCCAGCACAGATACGCAGTATTTT.

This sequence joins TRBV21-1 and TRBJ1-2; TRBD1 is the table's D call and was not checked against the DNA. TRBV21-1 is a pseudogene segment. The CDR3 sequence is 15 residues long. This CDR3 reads CASSKGDTTRRGYTF. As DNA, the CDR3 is TGTGCCAGCAGCAAAGGGGACACCACCCGTCGTGGCTACACCTTC.